A selection of T cell receptor beta chains follows, all from one sample in a study of identifying expanded T cells in peripheral blood. Profiled with immunoSEQ multiplex PCR; TCRdb holds only in-frame clones, not every one. The repertoire consists of approximately 81,000 clones, with over 80% occurring once and the leading ten covering around 19%. Material: blood. The receptors derive from a person aged 18 to 70 in good health. Both conserved end residues are part of each CDR3. A D gene is named only where the DNA matches it firmly. Clone size, where shown, is once, few, many, or a class for clones that have expanded.

V gene,J gene,clone size,D gene,CDR3 DNA,CDR3 protein
TRBV4-3,TRBJ2-1,NA,TRBD1,TGCGCCAGCAGCCAAGACGACAGGGGGCTTAATAATGAGCAGTTCTTC,CASSQDDRGLNNEQFF
TRBV7-2,TRBJ2-3,NA,NA,TGTGCCAGCAGCTCGGGTAGGGATACGCAGTATTTT,CASSSGRDTQYF
TRBV6-5,TRBJ1-4,NA,NA,TGTGCCAGCAGTTATGAAGGTTGGGAAAAACTGTTTTTT,CASSYEGWEKLFF
TRBV7-2,TRBJ2-3,NA,TRBD1,TGTGCCAGCAGCTTAGCCGGGACAGGGTTTACAGATACGCAGTATTTT,CASSLAGTGFTDTQYF
TRBV9,TRBJ2-3,NA,NA,TGTGCCAGCAGTCAGCCCCCCCTATCAGATACGCAGTATTTT,CASSQPPLSDTQYF
TRBV18,TRBJ1-1,NA,NA,TGTGCCAGCTCACCCCCGGAGTTATCACCAGCTTTCTTT,CASSPPELSPAFF
TRBV27,TRBJ2-2,NA,NA,TGTGCCAGCAGTTTATCGGGGGGCGCGAACACCGGGGAGCTGTTTTTT,CASSLSGGANTGELFF
TRBV5-6,TRBJ2-3,NA,TRBD1,TGTGCCAGCAGCTTGGGACAGGGAAGCACAGATACGCAGTATTTT,CASSLGQGSTDTQYF
TRBV6-5,TRBJ2-7,NA,NA,TGTGCCAGCACCCTCCAGCCAGGGTCCTACGAGCAGTACTTC,CASTLQPGSYEQYF
TRBV15,TRBJ1-3,NA,NA,TGTGCCACCAGCAGGGAGGGGAGCACGTTCTCTGGAAACACCATATATTTT,CATSREGSTFSGNTIYF
TRBV23-1,TRBJ2-2,few,NA,TGCGCCAGCAGTCAAAGTAGCCGGGACGGACAAATATGGAACACCGGGGAGCTGTTTTTT,CASSQSSRDGQIWNTGELFF
TRBV7-2,TRBJ1-3,NA,NA,TGTGCCAGCAGCTCGGACAATTTCTCTGGAAACACCATATATTTT,CASSSDNFSGNTIYF
TRBV5-1,TRBJ1-2,NA,NA,TGCGCCAGCAGCCCGGGGGTAGAGACAGCCCTCTATGGCTACACCTTC,CASSPGVETALYGYTF
TRBV9,TRBJ2-3,NA,TRBD2,TGTGCCAGCAGCGGGGAGGGTACGCAGTATTTT,CASSGEGTQYF
TRBV5-4,TRBJ2-3,NA,NA,TGTGCCAGCAGCTTGGCCTTGGGAGTCCGCACAGATACGCAGTATTTT,CASSLALGVRTDTQYF
TRBV19,TRBJ1-1,NA,NA,TGTGCCAGTAGTAGCGGTAGGCGTGCTTTCTTT,CASSSGRRAFF
TRBV7-9,TRBJ2-3,NA,TRBD2,TGTGCCAGCAGCTTCCCTAGCGGGTTCACAGATACGCAGTATTTT,CASSFPSGFTDTQYF
TRBV7-6,TRBJ1-5,NA,NA,TGTGCCAGCAGCCCCACAGGGAACGATCAGCCCCAGCATTTT,CASSPTGNDQPQHF
TRBV7-3,TRBJ2-7,NA,TRBD2,TGTGCCAGCAGCTTAAACGCGGGGGAACCCTACGAGCAGTACTTC,CASSLNAGEPYEQYF
TRBV13,TRBJ2-6,NA,NA,TGTGCCAGCAGCTTAGAGTATTCTCCAGGTGGGGCCAACGTCCTGACTTTC,CASSLEYSPGGANVLTF
TRBV4-3,TRBJ2-4,NA,NA,TGCGCCAGCAGCCAAGATACGGCAGGGGGGAAGAGGCAGTACTTC,CASSQDTAGGKRQYF
TRBV19,TRBJ1-2,once,TRBD1,TGTGCCAGTAGTACCGGGACAGGGAACTATGGCTACACCTTC,CASSTGTGNYGYTF
TRBV5-1,TRBJ1-4,NA,NA,TGCGCCAGCAGCTCTTACAAGGGTAACGAAAAACTGTTTTTT,CASSSYKGNEKLFF
TRBV6-4,TRBJ2-7,few,TRBD1,TGTGCCAGCAGTGACTCGAGGACAGGGGGCACAGTCCCCTACGAGCAGTACTTC,CASSDSRTGGTVPYEQYF
TRBV19,TRBJ1-5,NA,NA,TGTGCCAGTAGTATAACCAAACATAGTAATCAGCCCCAGCATTTT,CASSITKHSNQPQHF
TRBV7-2,TRBJ1-5,NA,NA,TGTGCCAGCAGCTTAGGTGGGGGGAAAGTGGAGCATTTT,CASSLGGGKVEHF
TRBV28,TRBJ2-7,NA,NA,TGTGCCAGCAGTTTAACGGACGGAATCTCCTACGAGCAGTACTTC,CASSLTDGISYEQYF
TRBV27,TRBJ2-1,NA,TRBD2,TGTGCCAGCAGGGACAATCGACTAGCGGGCTACAATGAGCAGTTCTTC,CASRDNRLAGYNEQFF
TRBV11-2,TRBJ1-3,few,NA,TGTGCCAGCAGCTTACGACGGGGGAGCTCTGGAAACACCATATATTTT,CASSLRRGSSGNTIYF
TRBV5-8,TRBJ2-3,NA,NA,TGTGCCAGCAGCCTAGGGGTGTCAGATACGCAGTATTTT,CASSLGVSDTQYF
TRBV27,TRBJ2-1,NA,TRBD2,TGTGCCAGCAGTCCCTTAGGCGGGACTAGCGGTTTCTACAATGAGCAGTTCTTC,CASSPLGGTSGFYNEQFF
TRBV5-6,TRBJ1-3,NA,NA,TGTGCCAGCAGCCGTTTCGGGGGGCCCACTGGAAACACCATATATTTT,CASSRFGGPTGNTIYF
TRBV5-1,TRBJ2-7,NA,TRBD1,TGCGCCAGCAGCTTAGGGACAGGGACCTACGAGCAGTACTTC,CASSLGTGTYEQYF
TRBV7-2,TRBJ2-3,NA,TRBD2,TGTGCCAGCGCCCTCTTAGCGGGGGGCACAGATACGCAGTATTTT,CASALLAGGTDTQYF
TRBV27,TRBJ2-7,NA,TRBD2,TGTGCCAGCAGCCTAGGACTAGCGGCCTCTGGTGAGCAGTACTTC,CASSLGLAASGEQYF
TRBV7-9,TRBJ2-1,NA,TRBD2,TGTGCCAGCAGCTTACCAGTGTATACGGCGGGAGATTTCAATGAGCAGTTCTTC,CASSLPVYTAGDFNEQFF
TRBV2,TRBJ2-1,NA,NA,TGTGCCAGCAGTGTCGGGACTGCGTCCTACAATGAGCAGTTCTTC,CASSVGTASYNEQFF
TRBV29-1,TRBJ2-1,NA,NA,TGCAGCGTTGAGGAACAGGGACTCAATGAGCAGTTCTTC,CSVEEQGLNEQFF
TRBV28,TRBJ2-5,NA,TRBD2,TGTGCCAGCGGACTAGCATGGGAGACCCAGTACTTC,CASGLAWETQYF
TRBV11-2,TRBJ2-7,NA,TRBD2,TGTGCCAGCAGCTTGAGCGGGGGGGGCTACGAGCAGTACTTC,CASSLSGGGYEQYF
TRBV30,TRBJ2-3,NA,TRBD2,TGTGCCTGGAGCAGCGGGAGGGGCACAGATACGCAGTATTTT,CAWSSGRGTDTQYF
TRBV7-9,TRBJ1-5,NA,NA,TGTGCCAGCAGCCACGACACTTACAATCAGCCCCAGCATTTT,CASSHDTYNQPQHF
TRBV5-4,TRBJ1-2,NA,TRBD1,TGTGCCAGCAGCGTCGCACAGGGGGGAAATTATGGCTACACCTTC,CASSVAQGGNYGYTF
TRBV30,TRBJ2-7,NA,NA,TGTGCCTGGAGGAGGGGCAGCAGTTACGAGCAGTACTTC,CAWRRGSSYEQYF
TRBV10-2,TRBJ2-2,NA,TRBD1,TGCGCCAGCAGTGAGTCCGGGACAGGGGGCCCCGGGGAGCTGTTTTTT,CASSESGTGGPGELFF
TRBV30,TRBJ2-3,many,NA,TGTGCCTGGAGCATCGGACAAGGGTCCTCGTCGGCGCAGTATTTT,CAWSIGQGSSSAQYF
TRBV28,TRBJ2-3,once,NA,TGTGCCAGCAGTCCACGACAGGGCACAGATACGCAGTATTTT,CASSPRQGTDTQYF
TRBV27,TRBJ2-5,NA,NA,TGTGCCAGCAGTTTTTTTTATGGAGAGACCCAGTACTTC,CASSFFYGETQYF
TRBV5-1,TRBJ2-3,NA,NA,TGCGCCAGCAGCTTTCAGGAGGGGCATACAGATACGCAGTATTTT,CASSFQEGHTDTQYF
TRBV7-9,TRBJ1-2,NA,NA,TGTGCCAGCAGCCGGACAGCAGCTAACTATGGCTACACCTTC,CASSRTAANYGYTF
TRBV6-5,TRBJ1-1,once,NA,TGTGCCAGCAGGTACCGGATGAACACTGAAGCTTTCTTT,CASRYRMNTEAFF
TRBV4-1,TRBJ1-1,NA,NA,TGCGCCAGCAGCCCCCAAACCGGGGTCGGGAACACTGAAGCTTTCTTT,CASSPQTGVGNTEAFF
TRBV5-5,TRBJ1-1,NA,NA,TGTGCCAGCAGTTTCGGACAGTCGAACACTGAAGCTTTCTTT,CASSFGQSNTEAFF
TRBV10-3,TRBJ2-3,NA,NA,TGTGCCATCAGAACCGACTCCAACCCGGATACGCAGTATTTT,CAIRTDSNPDTQYF
TRBV28,TRBJ2-5,once,TRBD1,TGTGCCAGCAGTCCGATCCGTCTCCGGGACAGGGGGCTAGGAGGAGAGACCCAGTACTTC,CASSPIRLRDRGLGGETQYF
TRBV7-2,TRBJ1-5,NA,NA,TGTGCCAGCAGCTCGGACAGCAATCAGCCCCAGCATTTT,CASSSDSNQPQHF
TRBV4-2,TRBJ2-3,NA,TRBD2,TGTGCCAGCAGCCAGCCCCTAGCGGGAGGTATAGATACGCAGTATTTT,CASSQPLAGGIDTQYF
TRBV2,TRBJ2-1,NA,NA,TGTGCCAGCACCCGATGGGACAACCACAATGAGCAGTTCTTC,CASTRWDNHNEQFF
TRBV2,TRBJ2-3,many,NA,TGTGCCAGCAGCCTAACCGACGGCACAGATACGCAGTATTTT,CASSLTDGTDTQYF